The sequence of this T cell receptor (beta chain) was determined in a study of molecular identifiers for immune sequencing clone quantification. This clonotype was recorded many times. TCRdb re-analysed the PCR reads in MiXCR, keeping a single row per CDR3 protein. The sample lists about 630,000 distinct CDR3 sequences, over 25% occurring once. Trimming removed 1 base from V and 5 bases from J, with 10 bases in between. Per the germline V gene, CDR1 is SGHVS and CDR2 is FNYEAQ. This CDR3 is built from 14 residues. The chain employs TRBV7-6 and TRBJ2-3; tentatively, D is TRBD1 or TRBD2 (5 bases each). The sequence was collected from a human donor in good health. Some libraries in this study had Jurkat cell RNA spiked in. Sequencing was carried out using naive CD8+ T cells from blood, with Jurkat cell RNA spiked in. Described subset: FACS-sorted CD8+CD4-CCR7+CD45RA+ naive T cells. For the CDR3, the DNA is TGTGCCAGCAGCTTAGGGGACCGACGAGATACGCAGTATTTT. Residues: CASSLGDRRDTQYF.